This T cell receptor (beta chain) is from a study of beta chain features in type 1 diabetes. Notes on the study in general: The influence of HLA type on TCRB rearrangement stayed undetermined. The VDJ junctions of type 1 diabetes patients carried fewer insertions and more deletions. All four CD4+ subsets from Type 1 diabetes patients carried moderately but significantly shorter TCRB CDR3s.

This CDR3 spans 14 amino acids. Germline CDR1 reads SGHRS; CDR2 reads YFSETQ. V shed 0 bases, J shed 4 bases, and the junction held 4 bases outside the gene matches. Purity of each sorted population was above 98%. This clone occurred a few times. Its antigen is not identified. Expressed TCRB transcripts were sequenced because the isolated RNA had all been reverse transcribed beforehand. Naive, central memory and regulatory T cell samples averaged about 3.57 million reads. Clones were read by immunoSEQ multiplex PCR, and TCRdb kept only the in-frame ones, dropping some. The table records hundreds of thousands of clones, roughly 13% of them present only once.

Sequencing used naive CD4+ T cells from blood. The source is a man aged 18 to 30 with type 1 diabetes. V usage is TRBV5-1 and J usage is TRBJ2-7; 7 positions agree with TRBD1. The CDR3 here is CASSLGARGYEQYF. DNA for the CDR3: TGCGCCAGCAGCTTGGGTGCCAGGGGGTACGAGCAGTACTTC.